These T cell receptor beta chains were read from a single sample in a study of T cell responses to AZD1222 COVID-19 vaccine. The assay was immunoSEQ multiplex PCR, and TCRdb's table has in-frame clones only and misses some. The sample yields more than 110,000 clones, approximately 94% seen once. Sequencing was performed on peripheral blood, taken on day 0 of AZD1222 vaccination. These receptors were obtained from an adult in good health. The CDR3 runs from the conserved cysteine through the conserved F or W. The D gene is left open where the match is weak. Clone size is not always given. Where it is, it says once, few, many or a class for expanded clones.

CDR3 length: 13; clone size: .; V gene: TRBV30; J gene: TRBJ1-3; D gene: .; CDR3 protein: CAWGTNLGNTIYF; CDR3 DNA: TGTGCCTGGGGTACGAACCTTGGAAACACCATATATTTT
CDR3 length: 13; clone size: .; V gene: TRBV2; J gene: TRBJ1-1; D gene: TRBD1; CDR3 protein: CASSTGGNTEAFF; CDR3 DNA: TGTGCCAGCTCGACAGGGGGGAACACTGAAGCTTTCTTT
CDR3 length: 15; clone size: .; V gene: TRBV7-9; J gene: TRBJ2-7; D gene: TRBD1; CDR3 protein: CASSPVQTGGGEQYF; CDR3 DNA: TGTGCCAGCAGCCCAGTCCAGACAGGGGGAGGAGAGCAGTACTTC
CDR3 length: 15; clone size: .; V gene: TRBV7-9; J gene: TRBJ2-4; D gene: TRBD1; CDR3 protein: CASSLGTGRIVIQYF; CDR3 DNA: TGTGCCAGCAGCTTAGGGACAGGTAGAATCGTCATTCAGTACTTC
CDR3 length: 14; clone size: .; V gene: TRBV6-6; J gene: TRBJ1-5; D gene: .; CDR3 protein: CASSSGRNNQPQHF; CDR3 DNA: TGTGCCAGCAGTTCGGGCCGGAACAATCAGCCCCAGCATTTT
CDR3 length: 11; clone size: .; V gene: TRBV5-1; J gene: TRBJ1-2; D gene: .; CDR3 protein: CASRDSYGYTF; CDR3 DNA: TGCGCCAGCCGAGACAGCTATGGCTACACCTTC
CDR3 length: 15; clone size: .; V gene: TRBV7-8; J gene: TRBJ1-2; D gene: .; CDR3 protein: CASSLFRTANYGYTF; CDR3 DNA: TGTGCCAGCAGCTTATTCAGGACTGCTAACTATGGCTACACCTTC
CDR3 length: 14; clone size: .; V gene: TRBV5-1; J gene: TRBJ1-6; D gene: .; CDR3 protein: CASSLGPGNSPLHF; CDR3 DNA: TGCGCCAGCAGCTTGGGACCCGGAAATTCACCCCTCCACTTT
CDR3 length: 15; clone size: .; V gene: TRBV6-5; J gene: TRBJ1-5; D gene: TRBD1; CDR3 protein: CASSTTGTGGQPQHF; CDR3 DNA: TGTGCCAGCAGTACAACCGGGACAGGAGGCCAGCCCCAGCATTTT
CDR3 length: 15; clone size: .; V gene: TRBV7-6; J gene: TRBJ2-7; D gene: TRBD2; CDR3 protein: CASSPPLRGGYEQYF; CDR3 DNA: TGTGCCAGCAGCCCCCCTCTGCGCGGGGGTTACGAGCAGTACTTC
CDR3 length: 12; clone size: .; V gene: TRBV5-5; J gene: TRBJ2-7; D gene: .; CDR3 protein: CASSLAVHEQYF; CDR3 DNA: TGTGCCAGCAGCTTGGCCGTCCACGAGCAGTACTTC
CDR3 length: 16; clone size: .; V gene: TRBV7-2; J gene: TRBJ2-5; D gene: TRBD2; CDR3 protein: CASSLGLAGVSETQYF; CDR3 DNA: TGTGCCAGCAGCTTGGGACTAGCGGGGGTCTCAGAGACCCAGTACTTC
CDR3 length: 14; clone size: .; V gene: TRBV3-1/TRBV3-2; J gene: TRBJ1-1; D gene: .; CDR3 protein: CASSPDRTIPEAFF; CDR3 DNA: TGTGCCAGCAGCCCCGACAGGACCATCCCCGAAGCTTTCTTT
CDR3 length: 15; clone size: once; V gene: TRBV9; J gene: TRBJ1-1; D gene: TRBD1; CDR3 protein: CASSTGQGLNTEAFF; CDR3 DNA: TGTGCCAGCAGCACCGGACAGGGTCTGAACACTGAAGCTTTCTTT
CDR3 length: 16; clone size: .; V gene: TRBV4-3; J gene: TRBJ1-2; D gene: .; CDR3 protein: CASSQDPVGYDYGYTF; CDR3 DNA: TGCGCCAGCAGCCAAGATCCAGTCGGGTATGACTATGGCTACACCTTC
CDR3 length: 20; clone size: .; V gene: TRBV19; J gene: TRBJ2-6; D gene: .; CDR3 protein: CASSMGLGDVAFAGANVLTF; CDR3 DNA: TGTGCCAGTAGTATGGGGCTTGGGGACGTCGCCTTCGCTGGGGCCAACGTCCTGACTTTC
CDR3 length: 15; clone size: once; V gene: TRBV7-2; J gene: TRBJ2-7; D gene: .; CDR3 protein: CASSFQAFLRLEQYF; CDR3 DNA: TGTGCCAGCAGCTTCCAAGCGTTCCTCCGTCTCGAGCAGTACTTC
CDR3 length: 17; clone size: .; V gene: TRBV7-2; J gene: TRBJ2-1; D gene: .; CDR3 protein: CASSLSSGTDSYNEQFF; CDR3 DNA: TGTGCCAGCAGCTTAAGTTCAGGGACGGACTCCTACAATGAGCAGTTCTTC
CDR3 length: 15; clone size: .; V gene: TRBV2; J gene: TRBJ1-2; D gene: .; CDR3 protein: CASNPFTLTQNGYTF; CDR3 DNA: TGTGCCAGCAACCCCTTCACCCTCACACAGAATGGCTACACCTTC
CDR3 length: 14; clone size: .; V gene: TRBV3-1/TRBV3-2; J gene: TRBJ1-2; D gene: .; CDR3 protein: CASSPRQRANGYTF; CDR3 DNA: TGTGCCAGCAGCCCCCGACAGCGGGCCAATGGCTACACCTTC
CDR3 length: 14; clone size: .; V gene: TRBV7-9; J gene: TRBJ1-1; D gene: .; CDR3 protein: CASSLGQVNTEAFF; CDR3 DNA: TGTGCCAGCAGCTTAGGACAGGTGAACACTGAAGCTTTCTTT
CDR3 length: 16; clone size: .; V gene: TRBV5-1; J gene: TRBJ1-1; D gene: TRBD1; CDR3 protein: CASSTRQGYFDTEAFF; CDR3 DNA: TGCGCCAGCAGCACACGACAGGGGTATTTCGACACTGAAGCTTTCTTT